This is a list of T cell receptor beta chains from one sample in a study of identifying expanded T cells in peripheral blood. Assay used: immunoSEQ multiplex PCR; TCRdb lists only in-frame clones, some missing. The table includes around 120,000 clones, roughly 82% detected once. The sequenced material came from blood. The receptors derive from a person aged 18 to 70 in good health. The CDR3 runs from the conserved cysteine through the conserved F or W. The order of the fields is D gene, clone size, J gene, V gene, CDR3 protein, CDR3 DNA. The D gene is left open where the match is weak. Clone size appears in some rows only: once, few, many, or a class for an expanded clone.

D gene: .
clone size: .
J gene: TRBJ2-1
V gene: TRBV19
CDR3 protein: CASRPSDSYNEQFF
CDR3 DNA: TGTGCCAGTAGGCCTAGCGACTCCTACAATGAGCAGTTCTTC

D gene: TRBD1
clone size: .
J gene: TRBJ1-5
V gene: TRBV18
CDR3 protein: CASSPRQGNQPQHF
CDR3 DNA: TGTGCCAGCTCACCTCGACAGGGGAATCAGCCCCAGCATTTT

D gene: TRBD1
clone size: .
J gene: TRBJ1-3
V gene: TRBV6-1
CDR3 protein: CASSGHRGYSGNTIYF
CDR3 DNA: TGTGCCAGCAGTGGCCACAGGGGGTACTCTGGAAACACCATATATTTT

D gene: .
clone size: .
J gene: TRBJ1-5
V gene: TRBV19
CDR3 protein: CASSIDLFSGYQPQHF
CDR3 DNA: TGTGCCAGTAGTATAGATCTTTTCAGTGGCTATCAGCCCCAGCATTTT

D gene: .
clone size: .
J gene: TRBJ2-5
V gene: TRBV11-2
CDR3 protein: CASSLDSFQETQYF
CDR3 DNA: TGTGCCAGCAGCTTAGACAGCTTCCAAGAGACCCAGTACTTC

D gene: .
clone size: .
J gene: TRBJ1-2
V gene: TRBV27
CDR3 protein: CASSLFPAYGYTF
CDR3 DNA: TGTGCCAGCAGTTTATTTCCCGCGTATGGCTACACCTTC

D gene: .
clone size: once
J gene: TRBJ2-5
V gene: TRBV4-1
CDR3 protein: CASSRIPGAGPETQYF
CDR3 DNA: TGCGCCAGCAGCCGTATCCCCGGCGCAGGGCCGGAGACCCAGTACTTC

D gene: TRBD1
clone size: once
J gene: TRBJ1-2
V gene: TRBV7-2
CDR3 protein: CASSLIQGASGYTF
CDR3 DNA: TGTGCCAGCAGCTTAATCCAGGGGGCTAGCGGCTACACCTTC

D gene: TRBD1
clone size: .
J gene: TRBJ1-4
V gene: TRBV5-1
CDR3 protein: CASTTGQVLDEKLFF
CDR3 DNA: TGCGCCAGCACCACAGGACAGGTCCTCGATGAAAAACTGTTTTTT

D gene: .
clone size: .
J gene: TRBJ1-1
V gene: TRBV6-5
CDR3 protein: CASRGSALNTEAFF
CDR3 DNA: TGTGCCAGCAGGGGGTCTGCCCTGAACACTGAAGCTTTCTTT

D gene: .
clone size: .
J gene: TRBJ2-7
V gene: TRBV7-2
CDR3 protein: CASSLVRSAGSYEQYF
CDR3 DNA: TGTGCCAGCAGCTTAGTTAGATCGGCAGGGTCGTACGAGCAGTACTTC

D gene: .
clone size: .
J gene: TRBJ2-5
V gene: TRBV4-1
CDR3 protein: CASSQEWRMYQETQYF
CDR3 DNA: TGCGCCAGCAGCCAAGAATGGAGAATGTACCAAGAGACCCAGTACTTC

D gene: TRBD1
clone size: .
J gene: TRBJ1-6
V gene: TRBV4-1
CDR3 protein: CASSQDPTGRYSPLHF
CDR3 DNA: TGCGCCAGCAGCCAAGACCCGACAGGGCGATATTCACCCCTCCACTTT

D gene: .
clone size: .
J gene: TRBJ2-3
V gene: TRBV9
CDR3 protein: CASSVRDNRRDTQYF
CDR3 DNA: TGTGCCAGCAGCGTAAGGGACAACCGACGGGATACGCAGTATTTT

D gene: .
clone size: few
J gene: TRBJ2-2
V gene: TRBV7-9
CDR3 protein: CASSYYYGGTNTGELFF
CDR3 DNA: TGTGCCAGCAGCTATTACTACGGCGGCACGAACACCGGGGAGCTGTTTTTT

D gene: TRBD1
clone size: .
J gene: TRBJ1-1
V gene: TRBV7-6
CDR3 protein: CATDRGPEAFF
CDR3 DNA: TGTGCCACAGACAGGGGGCCCGAAGCTTTCTTT

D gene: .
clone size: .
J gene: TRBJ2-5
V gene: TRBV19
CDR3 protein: CASSIFQGQETQYF
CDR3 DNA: TGTGCCAGTAGTATTTTCCAGGGGCAAGAGACCCAGTACTTC

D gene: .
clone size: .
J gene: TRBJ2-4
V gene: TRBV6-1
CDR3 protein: CASSDEKQSAKNIQYF
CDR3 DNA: TGTGCCAGCAGTGATGAGAAGCAGTCAGCCAAAAACATTCAGTACTTC

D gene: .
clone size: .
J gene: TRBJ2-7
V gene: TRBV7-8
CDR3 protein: CASSLGLRAPSYEQYF
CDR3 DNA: TGTGCCAGCAGCTTAGGTCTTAGAGCCCCTTCCTACGAGCAGTACTTC

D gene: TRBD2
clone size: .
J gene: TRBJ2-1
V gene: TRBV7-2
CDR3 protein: CASSQSGGVYNEQFF
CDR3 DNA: TGTGCCAGCAGTCAAAGCGGGGGGGTCTACAATGAGCAGTTCTTC

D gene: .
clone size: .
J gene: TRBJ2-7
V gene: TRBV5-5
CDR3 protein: CASSFVPGTSYEQYF
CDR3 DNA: TGTGCCAGCAGCTTTGTCCCGGGGACTTCCTACGAGCAGTACTTC

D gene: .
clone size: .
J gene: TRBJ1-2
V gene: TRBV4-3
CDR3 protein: CASSQVWEQYGYTF
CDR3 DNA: TGCGCCAGCAGCCAAGTCTGGGAACAGTATGGCTACACCTTC

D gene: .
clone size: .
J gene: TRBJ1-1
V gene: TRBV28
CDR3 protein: CASRNIGGAFPEAFF
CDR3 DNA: TGTGCCAGCAGAAATATAGGGGGGGCTTTCCCTGAAGCTTTCTTT

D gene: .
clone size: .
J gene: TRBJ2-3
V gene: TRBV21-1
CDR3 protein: CASSKLDTQYF
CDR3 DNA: TGTGCCAGCAGCAAATTGGATACGCAGTATTTT

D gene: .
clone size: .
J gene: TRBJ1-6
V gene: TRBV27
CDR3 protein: CASSLTDSYNSPLHF
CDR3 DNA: TGTGCCAGCAGTTTGACGGACTCCTATAATTCACCCCTCCACTTT

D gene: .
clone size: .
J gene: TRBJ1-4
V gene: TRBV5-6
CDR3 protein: CASSFGPKNEKLFF
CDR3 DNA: TGTGCCAGCAGCTTCGGGCCTAAAAATGAAAAACTGTTTTTT

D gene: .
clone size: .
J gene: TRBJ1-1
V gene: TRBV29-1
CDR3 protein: CSVSSTGNTEAFF
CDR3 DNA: TGCAGCGTCTCAAGCACGGGTAACACTGAAGCTTTCTTT

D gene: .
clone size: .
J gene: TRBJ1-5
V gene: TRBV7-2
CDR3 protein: CASSFQGNQPQHF
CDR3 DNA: TGTGCCAGCAGCTTCCAGGGCAATCAGCCCCAGCATTTT

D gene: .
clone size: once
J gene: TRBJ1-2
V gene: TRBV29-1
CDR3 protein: CSVPGGAGNYGYTF
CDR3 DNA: TGCAGCGTTCCGGGAGGGGCGGGTAACTATGGCTACACCTTC

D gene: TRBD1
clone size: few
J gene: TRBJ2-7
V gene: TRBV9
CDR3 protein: CASSAQGAYEQYF
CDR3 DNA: TGTGCCAGCAGCGCACAGGGGGCCTACGAGCAGTACTTC

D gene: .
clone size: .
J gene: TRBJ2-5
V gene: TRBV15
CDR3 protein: CATSVRQLQETQYF
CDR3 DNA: TGTGCCACCAGCGTCAGACAGCTCCAAGAGACCCAGTACTTC

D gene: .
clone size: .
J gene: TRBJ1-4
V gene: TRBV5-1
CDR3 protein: CASSLSGTASEKLFF
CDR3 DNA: TGCGCCAGCAGCCTCTCCGGGACCGCCTCGGAGAAACTGTTTTTT

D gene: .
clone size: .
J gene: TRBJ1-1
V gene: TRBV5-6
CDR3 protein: CASSSGPGTEAFF
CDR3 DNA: TGTGCCAGCAGCTCCGGCCCGGGGACTGAAGCTTTCTTT

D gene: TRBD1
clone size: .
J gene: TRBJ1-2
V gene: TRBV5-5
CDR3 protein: CASSGPRGQYYGYTF
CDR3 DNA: TGTGCCAGCAGCGGGCCCCGGGGACAGTACTATGGCTACACCTTC

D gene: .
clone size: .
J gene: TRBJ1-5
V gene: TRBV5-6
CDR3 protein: CASSRTTGGNQPQHF
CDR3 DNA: TGTGCCAGCAGCCGAACGACAGGTGGCAATCAGCCCCAGCATTTT

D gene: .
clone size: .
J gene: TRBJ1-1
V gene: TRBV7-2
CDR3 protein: CASSPSREGREAFF
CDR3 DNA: TGTGCCAGCAGTCCCTCCAGGGAGGGCCGGGAAGCTTTCTTT

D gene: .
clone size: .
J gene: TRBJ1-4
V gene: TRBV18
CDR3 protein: CASSLSGRDEKLFF
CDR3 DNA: TGTGCCAGCTCACTTTCCGGCAGGGATGAAAAACTGTTTTTT

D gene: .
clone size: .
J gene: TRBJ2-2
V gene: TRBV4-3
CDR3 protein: CASSQSWTRAVNGELFF
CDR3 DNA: TGCGCCAGCAGCCAATCCTGGACTCGCGCCGTTAACGGGGAGCTGTTTTTT

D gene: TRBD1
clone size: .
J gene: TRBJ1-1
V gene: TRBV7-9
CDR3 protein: CASVGTGVGFTEAFF
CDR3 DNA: TGTGCCAGCGTAGGGACAGGGGTGGGGTTCACTGAAGCTTTCTTT

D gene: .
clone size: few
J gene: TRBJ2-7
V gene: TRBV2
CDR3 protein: CASSEAVGTYEQYF
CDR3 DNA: TGTGCCAGCAGTGAAGCGGTCGGTACCTACGAGCAGTACTTC

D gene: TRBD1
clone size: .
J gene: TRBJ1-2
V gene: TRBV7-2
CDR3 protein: CASSLGPGQGYYGYTF
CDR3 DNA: TGTGCCAGCAGCTTAGGTCCGGGACAGGGGTACTATGGCTACACCTTC

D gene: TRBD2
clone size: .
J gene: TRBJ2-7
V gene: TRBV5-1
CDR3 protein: CASSQTSGGSYSYEQYF
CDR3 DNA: TGCGCCAGCAGCCAGACTAGCGGGGGGTCCTACTCCTACGAGCAGTACTTC

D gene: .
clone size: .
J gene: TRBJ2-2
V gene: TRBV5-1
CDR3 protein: CASSLVPSGELFF
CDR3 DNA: TGCGCCAGCAGCTTGGTACCGTCCGGGGAGCTGTTTTTT

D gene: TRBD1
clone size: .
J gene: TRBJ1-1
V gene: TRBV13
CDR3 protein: CASREQGGTEAFF
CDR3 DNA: TGTGCCAGCAGAGAACAGGGGGGCACTGAAGCTTTCTTT

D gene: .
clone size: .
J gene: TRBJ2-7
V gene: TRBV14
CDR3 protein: CASSQVTGPKDEQYF
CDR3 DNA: TGTGCCAGCAGCCAAGTTACTGGACCCAAGGACGAGCAGTACTTC

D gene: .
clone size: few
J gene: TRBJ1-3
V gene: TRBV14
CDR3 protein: CASAPTGTFSGNTIYF
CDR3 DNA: TGTGCCAGCGCCCCCACAGGGACTTTCTCTGGAAACACCATATATTTT

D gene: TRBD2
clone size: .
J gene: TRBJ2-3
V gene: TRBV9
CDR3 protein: CASSISSGGALADTQYF
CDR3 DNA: TGTGCCAGCAGCATTTCTAGCGGGGGGGCCTTGGCAGATACGCAGTATTTT

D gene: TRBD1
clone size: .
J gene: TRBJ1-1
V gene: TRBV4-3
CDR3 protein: CASSRDRDRDNTEAFF
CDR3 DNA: TGCGCCAGCAGCCGGGACCGAGACAGGGATAACACTGAAGCTTTCTTT

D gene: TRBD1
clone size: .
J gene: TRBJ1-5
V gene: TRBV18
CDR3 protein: CASSAQGSQQPQHF
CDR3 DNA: TGTGCCAGCTCAGCACAGGGGAGTCAACAGCCCCAGCATTTT

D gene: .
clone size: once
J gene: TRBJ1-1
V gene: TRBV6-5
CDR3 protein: CASSYSPALGTEAFF
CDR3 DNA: TGTGCCAGCAGTTACTCGCCGGCTTTGGGCACTGAAGCCTTCTTT

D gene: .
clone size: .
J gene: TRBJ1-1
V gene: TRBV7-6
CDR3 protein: CASSLYMNTEAFF
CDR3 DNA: TGTGCCAGCAGCTTATACATGAACACTGAAGCTTTCTTT

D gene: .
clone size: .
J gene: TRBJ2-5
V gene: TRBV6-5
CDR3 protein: CASSWGPRPQETQYF
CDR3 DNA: TGTGCCAGCAGTTGGGGTCCTCGCCCACAAGAGACCCAGTACTTC

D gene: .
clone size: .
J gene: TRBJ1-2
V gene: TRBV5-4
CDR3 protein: CASSSFGGHYGYTF
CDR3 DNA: TGTGCCAGCAGCTCCTTCGGGGGGCACTATGGCTACACCTTC

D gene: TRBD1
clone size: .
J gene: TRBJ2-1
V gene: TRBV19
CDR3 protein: CASRSRQGRPNEQFF
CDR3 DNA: TGTGCCAGTAGGAGCCGACAGGGGCGTCCCAATGAGCAGTTCTTC

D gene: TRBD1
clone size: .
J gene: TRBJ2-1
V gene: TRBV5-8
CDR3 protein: CASSVDRDEQFF
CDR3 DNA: TGTGCCAGCAGCGTAGACAGGGATGAGCAGTTCTTC

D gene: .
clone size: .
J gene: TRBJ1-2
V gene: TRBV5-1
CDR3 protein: CASSFTPPGANYGYTF
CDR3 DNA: TGCGCCAGCAGCTTCACACCTCCGGGGGCGAACTATGGCTACACCTTC

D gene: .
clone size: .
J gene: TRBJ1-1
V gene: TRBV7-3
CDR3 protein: CASRREGNTEAFF
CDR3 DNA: TGTGCCAGCCGGAGGGAGGGGAACACTGAAGCTTTCTTT

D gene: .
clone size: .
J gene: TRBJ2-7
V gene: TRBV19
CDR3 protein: CASSTGRGRDGYEQYF
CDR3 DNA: TGTGCCAGTAGTACGGGCAGGGGCCGCGATGGCTACGAGCAGTACTTC

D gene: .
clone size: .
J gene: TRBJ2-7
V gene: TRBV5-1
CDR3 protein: CASSLVWDSAYEQYF
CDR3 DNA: TGCGCCAGCAGCCTAGTCTGGGACTCGGCCTACGAGCAGTACTTC